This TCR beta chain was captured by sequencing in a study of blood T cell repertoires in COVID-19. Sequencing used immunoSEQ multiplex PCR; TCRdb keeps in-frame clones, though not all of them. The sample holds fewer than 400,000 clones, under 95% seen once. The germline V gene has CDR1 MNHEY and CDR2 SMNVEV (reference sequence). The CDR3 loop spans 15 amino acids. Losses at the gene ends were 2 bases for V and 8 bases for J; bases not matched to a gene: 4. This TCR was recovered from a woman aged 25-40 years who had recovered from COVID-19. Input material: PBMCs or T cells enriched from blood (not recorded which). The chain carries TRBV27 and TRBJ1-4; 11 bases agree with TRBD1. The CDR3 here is CASSLRGTGGEKLFF. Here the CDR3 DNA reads TGTGCCAGCAGTTTAAGGGGGACAGGGGGGGAAAAACTGTTTTTT.